The 16 T cell receptor beta chains below come from one sample, sequenced in a study of blood T cell repertoires in COVID-19. Here immunoSEQ multiplex PCR was the method, and the copy in TCRdb shows in-frame clones only, minus some. The top ten clones hold 2% to 3% of a sample with 250,000 to 350,000 clones, 80% to 90% of them seen once. Specimen: PBMCs or T cells enriched from blood (not recorded which). Receptor source: a young woman who had recovered from COVID-19.

The rearrangement links TRBV19 to TRBJ1-1; D is uncertain. The germline CDR1 and CDR2 sequences are LNHDA and SQIVND (reference sequence). V was pared by 4 bases and J by 8 bases, with 20 bases between. The CDR3 loop spans 15 amino acids. The CDR3 here is CASSTRRILEVEAFF. As DNA, the CDR3 is TGTGCCAGTAGTACCCGACGGATCTTAGAGGTAGAAGCTTTCTTT.

The chain links TRBV18 to TRBJ1-6; 8 nucleotides agree with TRBD1. The CDR3 is made up of 13 amino acids. Germline V CDR1 and CDR2: KGHSH, LQKENI. J was trimmed by 5 bases and V by 7 bases; bases with no gene match: 1. Here the CDR3 DNA reads TGTGCCAGCTTACAGGGGGATAATTCACCCCTCCACTTT. This encodes CASLQGDNSPLHF.

The CDR3 DNA reads as TGTGCCAGCAGCTCTCCCTCCGGGACAGGGAATGGCTACACCTTC. Its translation: CASSSPSGTGNGYTF. The V call is TRBV7-2, the J call TRBJ1-2, with 9 bases lining up with TRBD1. V was pared by 4 bases and J by 6 bases, with 9 bases of the junction left unmatched. The CDR3 length is 15 residues. Germline V gives CDR1 SGHTA, CDR2 FQGNSA.

The CDR3 region is CASRSSGGSYNEQFF. DNA of the CDR3: TGTGCCAGCAGGTCCAGCGGGGGTTCCTACAATGAGCAGTTCTTC. The gene calls are TRBV2 and TRBJ2-1; TRBD2 aligns across 8 bases. Germline V CDR1 and CDR2: SNHLY, FYNNEI. With 6 bases clipped from V and 1 base from J, the junction kept 5 bases outside the gene matches. This CDR3 has 15 residues.

For this clone: Different DNA sequences within this sample yield the same CDR3. The gene calls are TRBV9 and TRBJ2-7, with TRBD2 matching 7 bases. The CDR3 runs 14 residues. The germline gives CDR1 SGDLS, CDR2 YYNGEE. V lost 4 bases, J lost 2 bases, and 6 bases stayed unmatched. As DNA, the CDR3 is TGTGCCAGCAGCCCGTGGGGAGGGGCCTACGAGCAGTACTTC. Protein product: CASSPWGGAYEQYF.

This sequence joins TRBV29-1 and TRBJ2-1; D ambiguous. This CDR3 region has 13 residues. The V and J ends lost 4 bases and 9 bases respectively, with 16 bases between them. Germline V gene lookup returns CDR1 SQVTM and CDR2 ANQGSEA. The CDR3 reads CSVVSLSHGEQFF. The CDR3 DNA reads TGCAGCGTTGTGAGTCTGAGTCATGGTGAGCAGTTCTTC.

The rearrangement links TRBV2 to TRBJ1-4; 9 bases are a match to TRBD1. The length of the CDR3 is 15 residues. Germline assignment: CDR1 SNHLY and CDR2 FYNNEI. The trim removed 6 bases at V and 5 bases at J, leaving 7 bases unmatched. The CDR3 sequence: CASRVGQGRNEKLFF. The CDR3 DNA follows: TGTGCCAGCAGGGTCGGACAGGGGAGGAATGAAAAACTGTTTTTT.

The chain employs TRBV6-5 and TRBJ1-5, with D possibly being TRBD1 (6 bases). The CDR3 is 13 residues long. In germline, CDR1 is MNHEY, CDR2 SVGAGI. The V end lost 9 bases, the J end lost 4 bases, and 13 bases lay between the germline ends. The CDR3 DNA is TGTGCCAGTAGGGGGTCAGCGAATCAGCCCCAGCATTTT. Translation gives CASRGSANQPQHF.

The CDR3 DNA reads TGCGCCAGCAGCCAAGATCAAGGACAGGGATTGGATACGCAGTATTTT. Residues: CASSQDQGQGLDTQYF. This chain links TRBV4-1 with TRBJ2-3; 8 bases are shared with TRBD1. The CDR3 covers 16 residues. In germline, CDR1 is MGHRA, CDR2 YSYEKL. The trim removed 0 bases at V and 6 bases at J, leaving 8 bases unmatched.

This sequence joins TRBV15 and TRBJ2-3; TRBD1 agrees at 9 bases. The germline V gene encodes CDR1 LNHNV and CDR2 YYDKDF (reference sequence). This CDR3 is built from 14 residues. J was trimmed by 4 bases and V by 5 bases; bases with no gene match: 4. The CDR3 region has the DNA TGTGCCACCAGCTCTCGGGACAGGGCAGATACGCAGTATTTT. This encodes CATSSRDRADTQYF.

The rearrangement joins TRBV11-2 to TRBJ1-2, with D perhaps matching TRBD1 (5 bases). The CDR3 is 15 residues long. In germline, CDR1 is SGHAT, CDR2 FQNNGV. V lost 1 base and J lost 6, with 15 bases in between. The CDR3 protein is CASSLASTVPNGYTF. CDR3 nucleotide sequence: TGTGCCAGCAGCTTAGCCTCGACAGTCCCTAATGGCTACACCTTC.

The V gene is TRBV14, the J gene TRBJ2-5, with TRBD1 matching 8 bases. V lost 9 bases to trimming and J lost 0 bases; unmatched junction nucleotides: 12. This CDR3 is built from 16 residues. CDR1 and CDR2 from the germline V gene are SGHDN and FVKESK. CDR3 sequence reads: CARGFVDRAYQETQYF. The DNA of the CDR3 is TGTGCCAGAGGTTTTGTGGACAGGGCATACCAAGAGACCCAGTACTTC.

This chain uses TRBV6-1 with TRBJ1-6, with a possible D match to TRBD1 (6 bases). This CDR3 is 15 amino acids long. Germline V gene sequence: CDR1 MNHNS, CDR2 SASEGT. Trimming took 4 bases from V and 7 from J, leaving 14 bases between them. The CDR3 DNA reads TGTGCCAGCAGTGGAGCCGGGGGGGCCAATTCACCCCTCCACTTT. Protein product: CASSGAGGANSPLHF.

The V gene is TRBV5-1, the J gene TRBJ1-2; D unresolved. Trimming cost V 0 bases and J 6 bases, with 18 bases left between them. Germline-derived CDR1 and CDR2 are SGHRS and YFSETQ. This CDR3 contains 16 residues. Here the CDR3 DNA reads TGCGCCAGCAGCTTGGCCCGGGCAGAGACGGGAGATGGCTACACCTTC. It yields the protein CASSLARAETGDGYTF. The entire variable domain, with the rest obtained from reference TRBV5-1 and TRBJ1-2, is as follows: KAGVTQTPRYLIKTRGQQVTLSCSPISGHRSVSWYQQTPGQGLQFLFEYFSETQRNKGNFPGRFSGRQFSNSRSEMNVSTLELGDSALYLCASSLARAETGDGYTFGSGTRLTVV.

The V gene is TRBV7-9, the J gene TRBJ2-1; no reliable D call. Germline V gene lookup returns CDR1 SEHNR and CDR2 FQNEAQ (reference sequence). The CDR3 totals 14 residues. The germline V and J ends were trimmed by 3 bases and 6 bases, with 12 bases remaining between them. Written as DNA, the CDR3 is TGTGCCAGCAGCTTCTACGCAGGTCCCAATGAGCAGTTCTTC. Protein: CASSFYAGPNEQFF.

The chain links TRBV7-2 to TRBJ1-5; no firm D call. The CDR3 is 16 residues long. V lost 4 bases, J lost 0 bases, and 13 bases lay in between. Per germline, CDR1 SGHTA and CDR2 FQGNSA. CDR3 nucleotide sequence: TGTGCCAGCAGCTCACTTTTCGAGGGTAGCAATCAGCCCCAGCATTTT. It yields the protein CASSSLFEGSNQPQHF.